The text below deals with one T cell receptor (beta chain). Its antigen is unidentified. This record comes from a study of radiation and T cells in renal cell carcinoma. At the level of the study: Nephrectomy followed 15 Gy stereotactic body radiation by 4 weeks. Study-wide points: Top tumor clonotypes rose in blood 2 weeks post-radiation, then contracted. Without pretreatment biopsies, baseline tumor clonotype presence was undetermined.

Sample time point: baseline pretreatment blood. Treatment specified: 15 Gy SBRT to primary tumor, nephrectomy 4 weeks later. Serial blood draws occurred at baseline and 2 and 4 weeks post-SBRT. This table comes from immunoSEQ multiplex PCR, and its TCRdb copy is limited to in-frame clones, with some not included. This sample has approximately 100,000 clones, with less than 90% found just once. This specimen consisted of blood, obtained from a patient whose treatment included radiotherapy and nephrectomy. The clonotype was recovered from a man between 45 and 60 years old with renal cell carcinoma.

CDR3 amino acids: CSVSTGGATGELFF. In DNA form, the CDR3 reads TGCAGCGTCTCGACTGGGGGGGCAACCGGGGAGCTGTTTTTT. The genes are TRBV29-1 and TRBJ2-2; maybe TRBD2 (7 bases). Trimming took 6 bases from V and 5 from J, leaving 16 bases between them. The CDR3 totals 14 residues. Germline assignment: CDR1 SQVTM and CDR2 ANQGSEA.